This T cell receptor (beta chain) was recovered during a study of T cells after yellow fever vaccination. As for the study in general: Low-cell-number fractions underwent preparation using SMART-Seq v4 Ultra Low Input.

CDR1 is SGHTA and CDR2 is FQGTGA in the germline V gene. The CDR3 covers 16 residues. Trimming took off 4 bases at V and 2 bases at J, with 16 bases between the two ends. TCRdb called the 5' RACE reads again in MiXCR, with one record for every CDR3 protein. The table records under 350,000 distinct CDR3 sequences, roughly 4.3% of them present only once. The chain has TRBV7-3 and TRBJ2-3; a weak D match, TRBD1 (6 bases). The sequence was obtained from a man between 18 and 29 years old who received the YFV17D yellow fever vaccine. The specimen was PBMCs, collected 5 days after the yellow fever booster vaccination. The CDR3 reads CASSYSPDRDTDTQYF. For the CDR3, the DNA is TGTGCCAGCAGCTACAGCCCGGACAGAGACACAGATACGCAGTATTTT.